These 13 T cell receptor beta chains originate from one sample sequenced in a study of T cell responses to AZD1222 COVID-19 vaccine. Profiling relied on immunoSEQ multiplex PCR, and the TCRdb table lists in-frame clones only, not all of them. The sample includes about 100,000 clones, around 84% of them seen just once. The sample in question was peripheral blood, obtained on day 0 of AZD1222 vaccination. These receptor sequences come from an adult in good health.

This chain joins TRBV6-1 and TRBJ2-2; TRBD1 matches at 7 bases. Germline V CDR1 and CDR2: MNHNS, SASEGT. J lost 0 bases, V lost 0 bases, and 4 bases had no gene match. The CDR3 length is 17 residues. CDR3 sequence: CASSEATGPANTGELFF. The CDR3 nucleotides are TGTGCCAGCAGTGAAGCGACAGGGCCCGCGAACACCGGGGAGCTGTTTTTT.

The genes are TRBV2 and TRBJ2-1; tentatively, D is TRBD1 (6 bases). The V end was cut by 0 bases, the J end by 10 bases, with 13 bases between. Germline V gene sequence: CDR1 SNHLY, CDR2 FYNNEI. This CDR3 is built from 14 residues. This chain's CDR3 is CASSEALGGAEQFF. The CDR3 DNA sequence: TGTGCCAGCAGTGAAGCGCTAGGGGGTGCCGAGCAGTTCTTC.

For the CDR3, the DNA is TGTGCCTTATCGAAGGATTTGAGGGGTTCACCCCTCCACTTT. It encodes CALSKDLRGSPLHF. The chain couples TRBV30 to TRBJ1-6; weak D call: TRBD1 (5 bases). Germline lookup yields CDR1 GTSNPN and CDR2 SVGIG (reference sequence). The CDR3 runs 14 residues. V lost 7 bases and J lost 9, with 19 bases in between. Drawing the rest from reference TRBV30 and TRBJ1-6, the complete variable domain is SQTIHQWPATLVQPVGSPLSLECTVEGTSNPNLYWYRQAAGRGLQLLFYSVGIGQISSEVPQNLSASRPQDRQFILSSKKLLLSDSGFYLCALSKDLRGSPLHFGNGTRLTVT.

The chain joins TRBV7-2 to TRBJ1-6, with TRBD1 as a possible D gene (5 bases). Germline V gene sequence: CDR1 SGHTA, CDR2 FQGNSA. This CDR3 has 16 residues. Deletions cut 5 bases from V and 4 bases from J, with 15 bases between. The CDR3 reads CASSERRGNYNSPLHF. CDR3 DNA: TGTGCCAGCAGCGAACGCCGGGGGAATTATAATTCACCCCTCCACTTT.

The chain couples TRBV28 to TRBJ2-4, with TRBD2 matching over 7 bases. This CDR3 is built from 14 residues. Per the germline V gene, CDR1 is MDHEN and CDR2 is SYDVKM. Germline trimming cut 5 bases from V and 2 bases from J; bases unmatched to any gene: 3. CDR3: CASSRGGPKNIQYF. The CDR3 DNA sequence: TGTGCCAGCAGTCGGGGAGGGCCCAAAAACATTCAGTACTTC. Drawing the rest from reference TRBV28 and TRBJ2-4, the complete variable domain is DVKVTQSSRYLVKRTGEKVFLECVQDMDHENMFWYRQDPGLGLRLIYFSYDVKMKEKGDIPEGYSVSREKKERFSLILESASTNQTSMYLCASSRGGPKNIQYFGAGTRLSVL.

This clone was seen a few times. V is TRBV27 and J is TRBJ2-5, with 7 bases lining up with TRBD2. Germline CDR1 reads MNHEY; CDR2 reads SMNVEV (reference sequence). The V segment lost 4 bases and the J segment 4 bases; nucleotides outside the gene matches: 9. The CDR3 contains 15 residues. CDR3 nucleotides: TGTGCCAGCAGTTCGGTGGCGGGAGTGTTAGAGACCCAGTACTTC. Residues: CASSSVAGVLETQYF.

The chain joins TRBV6-4 to TRBJ2-1; 11 bases align to TRBD2. After removal of 6 bases from V and 2 bases from J, the junction contained 3 bases not matched to a gene. The CDR3 sequence is 15 residues long. Germline V CDR1 and CDR2: MRHNA, SNTAGT. The CDR3 nucleotides read TGTGCCAGCAGCCTAGCGGGAGGAACCTACAATGAGCAGTTCTTC. This encodes CASSLAGGTYNEQFF.

The V and J genes are TRBV7-8 and TRBJ1-6; D perhaps matches TRBD1 (5 bases). The germline V gene encodes CDR1 SGHVS and CDR2 FQNEAQ. The CDR3 extends over 13 amino acids. V lost 5 bases, J lost 9 bases, and 11 bases lay in between. The CDR3 bases are TGTGCCAGCAGCCGGGGCATGGGTTCACCCCTCCACTTT. This codes for CASSRGMGSPLHF.

This chain connects TRBV10-2 to TRBJ2-7, with D hard to call. The CDR3 is made up of 12 amino acids. V lost 1 base to trimming and J lost 2 bases, with 3 bases between them. Germline V gene sequence: CDR1 WSHSY, CDR2 SAAADI. CDR3 nucleotide sequence: TGCGCCAGCAGTGAGTGGGCCTACGAGCAGTACTTC. Protein: CASSEWAYEQYF.

The chain links TRBV7-2 to TRBJ1-1; no firm D call. Germline V gene sequence: CDR1 SGHTA, CDR2 FQGNSA. The CDR3 is 15 amino acids. Trimming removed 1 base at V and 4 bases at J, with 13 bases between. The CDR3 region is CASSLVSAVGTEAFF. DNA for the CDR3: TGTGCCAGCAGCTTAGTGTCAGCAGTTGGCACTGAAGCTTTCTTT.

This CDR3 reads CASRPTGAYYGYTF. Here the CDR3 DNA reads TGTGCCAGTAGGCCGACAGGCGCCTACTATGGCTACACCTTC. The rearrangement uses TRBV19 and TRBJ1-2; TRBD1 is a possible D gene (6 bases). CDR3 size: 14 residues. Germline lookup yields CDR1 LNHDA and CDR2 SQIVND (reference sequence). Trimming removed 6 bases at V and 3 bases at J, with 14 bases between.

This chain uses TRBV19 with TRBJ1-1; 9 nucleotides line up with TRBD1. Trimming cost V 5 bases and J 1 base; bases outside gene matches: 11. The length of the CDR3 is 17 residues. Germline CDR1 reads LNHDA; CDR2 reads SQIVND (reference sequence). CDR3 nucleotides: TGTGCCAGTAGTCCCAATAACAGGGGGCTGTGGAACACTGAAGCTTTCTTT. Amino acids: CASSPNNRGLWNTEAFF.

The sample holds a few counts of this clone. This chain links TRBV13 with TRBJ1-2, with 12 bases identical to TRBD1. The V segment lost 0 bases and the J segment 7 bases; nucleotides outside the gene matches: 9. Looked up from germline, CDR1 is PRHDT and CDR2 is FYEKMQ (reference sequence). The CDR3 runs to 17 residues. In DNA form, the CDR3 reads TGTGCCAGCAGCTTAGGACCAAGGGACAGGGGGCGCGGTGGCTACACCTTC. It specifies CASSLGPRDRGRGGYTF.